This T cell receptor beta chain is from a study of CXCR3-negative and CXCR3-positive naive CD8 T cells. Study-level findings and limits: When CXCR3-positive naive cells were set against CXCR3-negative naive cells, the former had more hydrophobic TRB CDR3s. Diversity in memory CD8+ cells fell much lower than the comparably high levels seen in both naive subsets. From TRB CDR3 properties, TCR strength was inferred; surface CD5 did not differ between naive subsets.

From germline, CDR1 is SQVTM and CDR2 ANQGSEA. The CDR3 loop spans 15 amino acids. Naive CD8+ T cells displayed a CD45RO-CCR7+CD27+CD95- phenotype. As concerns this clonotype: The antigen remains unidentified.

Through 5' RACE with UMI labels, the TRB cDNA libraries were prepared. TCRdb re-called the 5' RACE reads and catalogs CDR3 proteins one per entry, DNA excluded. The sample features about 89,000 distinct CDR3 sequences, with 0.5% to 0.6% in its top ten. This clonotype was obtained from a human donor in good health. Some clones in this sample may be carry-over from other donors' samples. The sample was naive CXCR3+ CD8+ T cells from blood. Subset in this sample: CD45RO-CCR7+CD27+CD95- naive CD8+ T cells expressing CXCR3 (TNR3+). The rearrangement joins TRBV29-1 to TRBJ2-1; TCRdb returns TRBD2, unconfirmable since there is no DNA. CDR3: CSFRLAGDSYNEQFF.